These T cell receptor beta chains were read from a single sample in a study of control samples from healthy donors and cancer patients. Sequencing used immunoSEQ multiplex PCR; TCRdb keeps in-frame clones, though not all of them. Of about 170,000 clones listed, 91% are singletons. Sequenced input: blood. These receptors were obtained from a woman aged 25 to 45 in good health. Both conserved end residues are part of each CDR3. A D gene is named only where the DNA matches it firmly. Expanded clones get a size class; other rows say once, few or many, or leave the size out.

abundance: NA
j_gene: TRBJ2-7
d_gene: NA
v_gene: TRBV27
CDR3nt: TGTGCCAGCAGCCTACCTCCAGCGGAGACCTACGAGCAGTACTTC
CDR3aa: CASSLPPAETYEQYF

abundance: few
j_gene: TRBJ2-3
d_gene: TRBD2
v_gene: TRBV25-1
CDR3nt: TGTGCCAGCAGTCGGGGAGGGCGGGATACGCAGTATTTT
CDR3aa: CASSRGGRDTQYF

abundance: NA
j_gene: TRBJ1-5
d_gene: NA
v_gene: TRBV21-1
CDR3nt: TGTGCCAGCACCCCAGGGGGCTTTGATAGCAATCAGCCCCAGCATTTT
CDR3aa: CASTPGGFDSNQPQHF

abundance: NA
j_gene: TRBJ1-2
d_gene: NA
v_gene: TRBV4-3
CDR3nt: TGCGCCAGCAGCCCCTCCCACCGGGCGTATGGCTACACCTTC
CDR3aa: CASSPSHRAYGYTF

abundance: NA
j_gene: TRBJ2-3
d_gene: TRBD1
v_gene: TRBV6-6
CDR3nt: TGTGCCAGCAGGCGGACAGGCCGGACAGATACGCAGTATTTT
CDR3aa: CASRRTGRTDTQYF

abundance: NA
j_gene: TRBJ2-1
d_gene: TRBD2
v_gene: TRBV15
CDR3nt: TGTGCCACCAGCAGAGATCTCGCGGGGGGGCTTAATGAGCAGTTCTTC
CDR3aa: CATSRDLAGGLNEQFF

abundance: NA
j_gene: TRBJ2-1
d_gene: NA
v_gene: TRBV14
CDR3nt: TGTGCCAGCAGTCAGCTACGCTCCTACAATGAGCAGTTCTTC
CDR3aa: CASSQLRSYNEQFF

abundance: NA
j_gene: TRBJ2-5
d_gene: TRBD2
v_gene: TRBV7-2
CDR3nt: TGTGCCAGCAGCCGGACTAGGGAGACCCAGTACTTC
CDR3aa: CASSRTRETQYF

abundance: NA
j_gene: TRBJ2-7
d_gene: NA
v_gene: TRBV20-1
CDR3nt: TGCAGTGCTGTGGGACCCTACGAGCAGTACTTC
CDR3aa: CSAVGPYEQYF

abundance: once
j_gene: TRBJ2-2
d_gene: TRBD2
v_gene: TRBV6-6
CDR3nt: TGTGCCAGCAGCCGAGCGGGAGAGGGCACCGGGGAGCTGTTTTTT
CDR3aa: CASSRAGEGTGELFF

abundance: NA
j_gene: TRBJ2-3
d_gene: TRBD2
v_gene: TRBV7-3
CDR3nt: TGTGCCAGCAGCTTAATGCGCCTAGCGGGGGGGCGAGATACGCAGTATTTT
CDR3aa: CASSLMRLAGGRDTQYF

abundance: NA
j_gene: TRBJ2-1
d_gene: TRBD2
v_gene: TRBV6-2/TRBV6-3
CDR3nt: TGTGCCAGCAGTTCCGCTAGCGGGACATTGAATGAGCAGTTCTTC
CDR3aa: CASSSASGTLNEQFF

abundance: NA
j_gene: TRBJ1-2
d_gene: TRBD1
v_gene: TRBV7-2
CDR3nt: TGTGCCAGCAGCTTAGGACAGGGGAGGTATGGCTACACCTTC
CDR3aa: CASSLGQGRYGYTF

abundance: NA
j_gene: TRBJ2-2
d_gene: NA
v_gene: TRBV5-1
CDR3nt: TGCGCCAGCAGCTTGGGACAAAACACCGGGGAGCTGTTTTTT
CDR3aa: CASSLGQNTGELFF

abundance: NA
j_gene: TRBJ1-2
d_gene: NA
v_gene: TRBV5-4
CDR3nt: TGTGCCAGCAGCTTCCCTAACTATGGCTACACCTTC
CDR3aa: CASSFPNYGYTF

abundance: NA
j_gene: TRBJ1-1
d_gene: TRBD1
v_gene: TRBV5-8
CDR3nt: TGTGCCAGCAGCCGGGACAGGGGCCACACTGAAGCTTTCTTT
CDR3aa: CASSRDRGHTEAFF

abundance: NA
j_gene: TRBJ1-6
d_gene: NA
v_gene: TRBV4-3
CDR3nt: TGCGCCAGCAGTCGAGGACTGGATAATTCACCCCTCCACTTT
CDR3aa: CASSRGLDNSPLHF

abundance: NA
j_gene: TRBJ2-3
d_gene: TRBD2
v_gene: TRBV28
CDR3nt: TGTGCCAGCAGTTCGCCGACTAGCAGATTCACAGATACGCAGTATTTT
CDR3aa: CASSSPTSRFTDTQYF

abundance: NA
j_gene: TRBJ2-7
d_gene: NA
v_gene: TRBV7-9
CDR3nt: TGTGCCAGCAGCTTATGGGAATACGAGCAGTACTTC
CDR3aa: CASSLWEYEQYF

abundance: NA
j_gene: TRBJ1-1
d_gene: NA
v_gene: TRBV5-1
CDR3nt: TGCGCCAGCAGCTTGGGGCGACAGTACTTGAACACTGAAGCTTTCTTT
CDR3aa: CASSLGRQYLNTEAFF

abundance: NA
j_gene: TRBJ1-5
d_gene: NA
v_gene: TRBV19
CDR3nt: TGTGCCAGTAGCTGGGACTATAGCAATCAGCCCCAGCATTTT
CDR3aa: CASSWDYSNQPQHF

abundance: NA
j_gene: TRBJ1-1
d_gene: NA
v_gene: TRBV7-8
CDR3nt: TGTGCCAGCAGCTCCACCCCCGGGACACTGAACACTGAAGCTTTCTTT
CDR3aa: CASSSTPGTLNTEAFF

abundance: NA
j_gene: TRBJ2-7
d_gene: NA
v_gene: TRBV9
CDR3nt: TGTGCCAGCAGCGTAGGTCCTCGATACGAGCAGTACTTC
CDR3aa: CASSVGPRYEQYF